These T cell receptor beta chains were read from a single sample in a study of beta chain features in type 1 diabetes. Method: immunoSEQ multiplex PCR; TCRdb's copy keeps in-frame clones and lacks some. The sample lists 240,000 or so clones, around 21% occurring once. The sample consisted of naive CD4+ T cells from blood. The receptors here all came from a woman aged 35 to 49 with type 1 diabetes. The CDR3 runs from the conserved cysteine through the conserved F or W. D genes are given only for firm matches. Clone size, where shown, is once, few, many, or a class for clones that have expanded.

CDR3 protein	CDR3 DNA	clone size	D gene	V gene	J gene
CAISDPDRARGEQFF	TGTGCCATCAGTGACCCGGACAGGGCACGAGGGGAGCAGTTCTTC	few	TRBD1	TRBV10-3	TRBJ2-1
CSVVTVMNTEAFF	TGCAGCGTTGTGACAGTGATGAACACTGAAGCTTTCTTT	few	NA	TRBV29-1	TRBJ1-1
CASSGSYEQYF	TGTGCCAGTAGCGGGAGTTACGAGCAGTACTTC	NA	TRBD2	TRBV7-9	TRBJ2-7
CSVEGQGDTGELFF	TGCAGCGTTGAGGGACAGGGGGACACCGGGGAGCTGTTTTTT	NA	TRBD1	TRBV29-1	TRBJ2-2
CASSFRQGGNEQFF	TGTGCCAGCAGCTTTAGACAGGGGGGAAATGAGCAGTTCTTC	NA	TRBD1	TRBV7-3	TRBJ2-1
CASSLPGGPYNEQFF	TGTGCCAGCAGTCTCCCAGGAGGACCCTACAATGAGCAGTTCTTC	few	NA	TRBV28	TRBJ2-1
CASSVGTETEAFF	TGTGCCAGCAGCGTTGGGACAGAAACTGAAGCTTTCTTT	few	TRBD1	TRBV7-2	TRBJ1-1
CASSLARVGTEAFF	TGTGCCAGCAGCTTGGCCAGGGTTGGCACTGAAGCTTTCTTT	once	NA	TRBV5-4	TRBJ1-1
CASSGRLADYEQYF	TGTGCCAGTAGCGGGAGGTTAGCGGACTACGAGCAGTACTTC	few	TRBD2	TRBV19	TRBJ2-7
CASSSWTRNEKLFF	TGTGCCAGCAGCTCGTGGACTCGGAATGAAAAACTGTTTTTT	few	NA	TRBV5-8	TRBJ1-4
CASTPGGRTDEQFF	TGTGCCAGCACCCCGGGGGGGAGAACCGATGAGCAGTTCTTC	few	TRBD2	TRBV28	TRBJ2-1
CASSEQGWAGPRYNEQFF	TGTGCCAGCAGTGAACAGGGGTGGGCGGGCCCCCGATACAATGAGCAGTTCTTC	NA	NA	TRBV25-1	TRBJ2-1
CASSVAVNTEAFF	TGTGCCAGCAGCGTAGCGGTGAACACTGAAGCTTTCTTT	few	NA	TRBV9	TRBJ1-1
CASRPQVLYEQYF	TGTGCCAGCAGACCTCAGGTTCTCTACGAGCAGTACTTC	NA	NA	TRBV28	TRBJ2-7